A selection of T cell receptor beta chains follows, all from one sample in a study of OX40 agonist ivuxolimab in advanced cancers. Sequencing used immunoSEQ multiplex PCR; TCRdb keeps in-frame clones, though not all of them. The profile shows roughly 28,000 clones, 70% to 85% of them singletons. The source was CD4+ or CD8+ T cells sorted from blood, collected in a trial of the OX40 agonist ivuxolimab. The source is an adult with an advanced solid tumor such as melanoma, head and neck, liver or kidney cancer. Each CDR3 is given with its conserved first and last residue. Fields, in order: CDR3 protein, V gene, J gene.

cdr3_aa: CASSFDVGGETQYF
v_call: TRBV7-9
j_call: TRBJ2-5

cdr3_aa: CASSLLATNPTDTQYF
v_call: TRBV5-6
j_call: TRBJ2-3

cdr3_aa: CASSPLSPWRSTLGETQYF
v_call: TRBV27
j_call: TRBJ2-5

cdr3_aa: CSVEGGLQETQYF
v_call: TRBV29-1
j_call: TRBJ2-5

cdr3_aa: CASSLATGGYEQYF
v_call: TRBV7-6
j_call: TRBJ2-7

cdr3_aa: CATSRVVTEGYTF
v_call: TRBV15
j_call: TRBJ1-2

cdr3_aa: CASSVSNGLSDEQFF
v_call: TRBV9
j_call: TRBJ2-1

cdr3_aa: CASSSSRTYEQYF
v_call: TRBV7-9
j_call: TRBJ2-7

cdr3_aa: CASSGLAGDEQYF
v_call: TRBV5-3
j_call: TRBJ2-7

cdr3_aa: CASSAGARLDSDTQYF
v_call: TRBV9
j_call: TRBJ2-3

cdr3_aa: CASSLVSFTTNSPLHF
v_call: TRBV7-2
j_call: TRBJ1-6

cdr3_aa: CASTQSATAGEENYGYTF
v_call: TRBV9
j_call: TRBJ1-2

cdr3_aa: CASRLTGYTEAFF
v_call: TRBV4-1
j_call: TRBJ1-1

cdr3_aa: CASSVGGDGWAYEQYF
v_call: TRBV9
j_call: TRBJ2-7

cdr3_aa: CASSLTKAHEQYF
v_call: TRBV7-3
j_call: TRBJ2-7

cdr3_aa: CASSPWADMTYNEQFF
v_call: TRBV7-8
j_call: TRBJ2-1

cdr3_aa: CASRTGLAETTGELFF
v_call: TRBV6-6
j_call: TRBJ2-2

cdr3_aa: CASSLVVGPQPQHF
v_call: TRBV19
j_call: TRBJ1-5

cdr3_aa: CAWSPGWDRVSYEQYF
v_call: TRBV30
j_call: TRBJ2-7